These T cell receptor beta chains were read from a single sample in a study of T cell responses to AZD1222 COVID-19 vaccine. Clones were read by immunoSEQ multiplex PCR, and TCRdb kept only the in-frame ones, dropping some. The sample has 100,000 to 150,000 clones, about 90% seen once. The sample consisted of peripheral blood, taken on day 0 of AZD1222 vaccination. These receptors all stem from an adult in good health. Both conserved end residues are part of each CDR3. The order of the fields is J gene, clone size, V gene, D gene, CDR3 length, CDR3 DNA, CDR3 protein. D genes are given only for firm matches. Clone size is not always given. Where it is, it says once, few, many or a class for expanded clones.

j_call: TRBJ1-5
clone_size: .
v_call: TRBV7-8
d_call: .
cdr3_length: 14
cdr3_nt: TGTGCCAGCAGCTTTCAGGGATACAATCAGCCCCAGCATTTT
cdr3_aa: CASSFQGYNQPQHF

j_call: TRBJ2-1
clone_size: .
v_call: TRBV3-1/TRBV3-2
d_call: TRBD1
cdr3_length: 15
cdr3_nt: TGTGCCAGCAGCCAATGGGACAGTAGGTACAATGAGCAGTTCTTC
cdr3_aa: CASSQWDSRYNEQFF

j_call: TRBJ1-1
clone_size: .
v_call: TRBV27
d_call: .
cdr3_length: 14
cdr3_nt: TGTGCCAGCAGTTTATCAGGCCCAAACACTGAAGCTTTCTTT
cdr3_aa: CASSLSGPNTEAFF

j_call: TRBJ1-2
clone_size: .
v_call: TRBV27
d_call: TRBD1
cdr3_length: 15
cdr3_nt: TGTGCCAGCAGTGGAGGGACAGGGAGGTTCTATGGCTACACCTTC
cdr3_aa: CASSGGTGRFYGYTF

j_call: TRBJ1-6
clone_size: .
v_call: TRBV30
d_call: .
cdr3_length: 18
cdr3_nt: TGTGCCTGGAGGGGTGGGAACTTACAGGGCTCCTATAATTCACCCCTCCACTTT
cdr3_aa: CAWRGGNLQGSYNSPLHF

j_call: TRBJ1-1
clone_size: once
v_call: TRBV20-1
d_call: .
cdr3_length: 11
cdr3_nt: TGCAGTGCTAGGCGGAACACTGAAGCTTTCTTT
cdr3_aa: CSARRNTEAFF

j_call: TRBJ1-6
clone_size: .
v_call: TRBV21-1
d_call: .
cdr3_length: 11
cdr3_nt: TGTGCCAGCCACGGGAATTCACCCCTCCACTTT
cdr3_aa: CASHGNSPLHF

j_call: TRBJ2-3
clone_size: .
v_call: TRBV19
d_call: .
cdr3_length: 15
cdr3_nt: TGTGCCAGTACCCCTGCAAGGAGAATCACAGATACGCAGTATTTT
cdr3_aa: CASTPARRITDTQYF

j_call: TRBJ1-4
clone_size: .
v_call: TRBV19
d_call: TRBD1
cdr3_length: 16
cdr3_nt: TGTGCCAGTAGTGGCAGGGGGGTTCCTAAACATGAAAAACTGTTTTTT
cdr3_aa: CASSGRGVPKHEKLFF

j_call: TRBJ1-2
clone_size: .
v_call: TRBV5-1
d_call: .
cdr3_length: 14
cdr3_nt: TGCGCCAGCAGCAGTAGAGGGAGAGACTATGGCTACACCTTC
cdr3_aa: CASSSRGRDYGYTF

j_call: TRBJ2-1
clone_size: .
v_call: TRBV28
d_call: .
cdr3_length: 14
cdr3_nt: TGTGCCAGCAGTTTTGGGACAACCTACAATGAGCAGTTCTTC
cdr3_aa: CASSFGTTYNEQFF

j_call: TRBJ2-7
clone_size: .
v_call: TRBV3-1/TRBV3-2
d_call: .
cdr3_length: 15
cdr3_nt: TGTGCCAGCAGCCATCCAGGGCGATTCTCCTACGAGCAGTACTTC
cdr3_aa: CASSHPGRFSYEQYF

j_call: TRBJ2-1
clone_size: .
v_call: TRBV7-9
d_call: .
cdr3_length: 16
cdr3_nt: TGTGCCAGCAGCTTTCCCGACGGGGGTGTATACAATGAGCAGTTCTTC
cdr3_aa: CASSFPDGGVYNEQFF

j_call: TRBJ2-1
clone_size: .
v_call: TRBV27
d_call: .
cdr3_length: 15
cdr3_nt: TGTGCCAGCAGTTTATTAGACTTTTCCTCAAATGAGCAGTTCTTC
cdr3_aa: CASSLLDFSSNEQFF

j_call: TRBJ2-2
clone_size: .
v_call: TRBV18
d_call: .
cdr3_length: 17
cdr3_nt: TGTGCCAGCTCACCATCGACCCAGACCAGAAGCACCGGGGAGCTGTTTTTT
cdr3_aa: CASSPSTQTRSTGELFF

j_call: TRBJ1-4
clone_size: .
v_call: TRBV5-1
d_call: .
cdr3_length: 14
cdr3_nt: TGCGCCAGCAGCTTGGGGGGGTCTAATGAAAAACTGTTTTTT
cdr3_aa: CASSLGGSNEKLFF

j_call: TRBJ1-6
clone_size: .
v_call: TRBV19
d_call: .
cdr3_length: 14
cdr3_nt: TGTGCCAGTAGTATCCAAGGGGCGGAGGCACCCCTCCACTTT
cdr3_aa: CASSIQGAEAPLHF

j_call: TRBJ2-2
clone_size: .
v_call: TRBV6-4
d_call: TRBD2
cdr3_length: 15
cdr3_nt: TGTGCCAGCAGTGTTCTAGCGGGCAACACCGGGGAGCTGTTTTTT
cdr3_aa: CASSVLAGNTGELFF

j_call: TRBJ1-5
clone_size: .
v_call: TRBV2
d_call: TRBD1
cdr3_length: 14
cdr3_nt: TGTGCCAGCAGAGCAGACAGGGGCGGACAGCCCCAGCATTTT
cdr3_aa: CASRADRGGQPQHF

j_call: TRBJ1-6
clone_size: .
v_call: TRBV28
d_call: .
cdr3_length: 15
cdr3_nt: TGTGCCAGCAGTTTAGGGGCAGGGGTTTACTCACCCCTCCACTTT
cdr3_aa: CASSLGAGVYSPLHF

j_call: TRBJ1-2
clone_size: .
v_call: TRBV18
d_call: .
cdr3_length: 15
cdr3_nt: TGTGCCAGCTCACCGGGAGCGAGCGCTGTTTATGGCTACACCTTC
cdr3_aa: CASSPGASAVYGYTF

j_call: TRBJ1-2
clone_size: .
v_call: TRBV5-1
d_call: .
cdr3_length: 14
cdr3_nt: TGCGCCAGCAGCTTGGGTACAGGGACGTATGGCTACACCTTC
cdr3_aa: CASSLGTGTYGYTF

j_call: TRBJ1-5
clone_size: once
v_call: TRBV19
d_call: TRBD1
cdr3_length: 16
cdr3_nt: TGTGCCAGTAGTATTCTGGGACAGGGGCTCAATCAGCCCCAGCATTTT
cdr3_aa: CASSILGQGLNQPQHF

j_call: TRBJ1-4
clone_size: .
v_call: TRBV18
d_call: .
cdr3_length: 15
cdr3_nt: TGTGCCAGCTCACGTACGCGTATCGAAGATGAAAAACTGTTTTTT
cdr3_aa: CASSRTRIEDEKLFF

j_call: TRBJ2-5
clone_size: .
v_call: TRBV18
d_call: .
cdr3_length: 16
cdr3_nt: TGTGCCAGCTCACCAACCGGGACCCTTAGAGGGGAGACCCAGTACTTC
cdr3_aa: CASSPTGTLRGETQYF

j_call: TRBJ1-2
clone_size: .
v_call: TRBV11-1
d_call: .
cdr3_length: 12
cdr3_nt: TGTGCCAGCAGCGCGGACGGCTATGGCTACACCTTC
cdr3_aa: CASSADGYGYTF

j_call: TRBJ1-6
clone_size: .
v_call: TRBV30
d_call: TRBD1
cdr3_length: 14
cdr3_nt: TGTGCCTGGAGTGTTGGACAGGATAATTCACCCCTCCACTTT
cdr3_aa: CAWSVGQDNSPLHF

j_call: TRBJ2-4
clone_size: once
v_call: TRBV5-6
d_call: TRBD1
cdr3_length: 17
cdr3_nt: TGTGCCAGCAGCCCCCGGACAGGGATGAAAGACAAAAACATTCAGTACTTC
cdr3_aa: CASSPRTGMKDKNIQYF

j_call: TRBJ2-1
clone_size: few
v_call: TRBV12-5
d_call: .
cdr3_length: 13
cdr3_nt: TGTGCTAGTCAAGCCGAGGTTCGCAATGAGCAGTTCTTC
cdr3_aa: CASQAEVRNEQFF

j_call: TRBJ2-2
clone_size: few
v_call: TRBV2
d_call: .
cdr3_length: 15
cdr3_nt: TGTGCCAGCAGTGAAGCGACAACGAACACCGGGGAGCTGTTTTTT
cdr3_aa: CASSEATTNTGELFF

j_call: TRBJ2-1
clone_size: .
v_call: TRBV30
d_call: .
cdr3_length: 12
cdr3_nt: TGTGCCTGGAGTGTTGAGGTATCAACGCAGTTCTTC
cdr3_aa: CAWSVEVSTQFF

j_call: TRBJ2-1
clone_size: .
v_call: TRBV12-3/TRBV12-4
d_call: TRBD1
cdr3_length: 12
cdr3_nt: TGTGCCAGCAGTTTGTTGACAGGGGGCAAGTTCTTC
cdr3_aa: CASSLLTGGKFF

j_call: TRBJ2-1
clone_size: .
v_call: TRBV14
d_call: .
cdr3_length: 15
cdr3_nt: TGTGCCAGCAGCCAATACATGTTGGGTTACAATGAGCAGTTCTTC
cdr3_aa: CASSQYMLGYNEQFF

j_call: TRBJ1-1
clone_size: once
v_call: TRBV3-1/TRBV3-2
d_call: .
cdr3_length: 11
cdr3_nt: TGTGCCAGCAGCCATTCAACTGGAGCTTTCTTT
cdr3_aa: CASSHSTGAFF

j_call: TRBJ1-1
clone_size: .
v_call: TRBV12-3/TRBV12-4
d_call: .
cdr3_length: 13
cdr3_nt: TGTGCCAGCAGCTTCGTCGATAACACTGAAGCTTTCTTT
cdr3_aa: CASSFVDNTEAFF

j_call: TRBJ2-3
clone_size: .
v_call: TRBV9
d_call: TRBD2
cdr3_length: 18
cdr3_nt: TGTGCCAGCAGCGTATCCCTGGGGGCGGGAGGGATCACAGATACGCAGTATTTT
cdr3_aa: CASSVSLGAGGITDTQYF

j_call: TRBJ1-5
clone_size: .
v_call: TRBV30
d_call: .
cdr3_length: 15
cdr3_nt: TGTGCCTGGAGTGTTGGGTCAGGAGCCAATCAGCCCCAGCATTTT
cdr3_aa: CAWSVGSGANQPQHF

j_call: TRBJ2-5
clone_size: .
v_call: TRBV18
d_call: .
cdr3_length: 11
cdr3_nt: TGTGCCAGCTCACCATCAGAGACCCAGTACTTC
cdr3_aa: CASSPSETQYF

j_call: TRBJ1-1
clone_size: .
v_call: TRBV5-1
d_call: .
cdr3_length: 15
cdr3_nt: TGCGCCAGCAGCTTGGCGCCTGGAGGGGCCACTGAAGCTTTCTTT
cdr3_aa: CASSLAPGGATEAFF

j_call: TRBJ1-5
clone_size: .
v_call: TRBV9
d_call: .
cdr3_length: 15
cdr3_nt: TGTGCCAGCAGCGTAGACGCACAGTTTAATCAGCCCCAGCATTTT
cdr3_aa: CASSVDAQFNQPQHF

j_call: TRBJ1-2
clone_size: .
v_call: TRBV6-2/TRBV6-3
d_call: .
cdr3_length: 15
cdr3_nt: TGTGCCAGCAGTTACAAGGACAGCCCTAACTATGGCTACACCTTC
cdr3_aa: CASSYKDSPNYGYTF

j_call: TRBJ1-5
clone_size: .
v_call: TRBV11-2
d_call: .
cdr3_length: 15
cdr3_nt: TGTGCCAGCAGCTTAGGATCGGCGGTCGGACAGCCCCAGCATTTT
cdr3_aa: CASSLGSAVGQPQHF

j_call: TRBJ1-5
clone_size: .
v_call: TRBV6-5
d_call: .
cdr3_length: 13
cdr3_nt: TGTGCCAGCAGTCCCCTAGGGGGACAGCCCCAGCATTTT
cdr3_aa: CASSPLGGQPQHF

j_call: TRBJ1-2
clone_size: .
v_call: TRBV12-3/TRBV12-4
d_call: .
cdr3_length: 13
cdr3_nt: TGTGCCAGCAGTTTTATCAGTGGCTATGGCTACACCTTC
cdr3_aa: CASSFISGYGYTF

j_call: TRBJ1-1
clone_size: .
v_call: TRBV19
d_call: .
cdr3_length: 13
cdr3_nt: TGTGCCAGTAGCAAACCCCAGAACACTGAAGCTTTCTTT
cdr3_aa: CASSKPQNTEAFF

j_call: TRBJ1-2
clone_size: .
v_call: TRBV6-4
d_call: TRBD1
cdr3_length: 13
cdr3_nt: TGTGCCAGCAGAAAGACAGGGGGTATCGGCTACACCTTC
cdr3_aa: CASRKTGGIGYTF

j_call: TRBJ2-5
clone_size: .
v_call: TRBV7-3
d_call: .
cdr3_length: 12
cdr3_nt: TGTGCCAGCAGCATCGAACAGGGGACCCAGTACTTC
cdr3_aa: CASSIEQGTQYF

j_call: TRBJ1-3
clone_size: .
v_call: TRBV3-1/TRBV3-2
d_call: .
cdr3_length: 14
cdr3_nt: TGTGCCAGCAGCCGCCAGGGTTCTGGAAACACCATATATTTT
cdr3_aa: CASSRQGSGNTIYF

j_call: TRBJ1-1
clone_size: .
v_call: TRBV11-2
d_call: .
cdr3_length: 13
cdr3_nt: TGTGCCAGCAGCCCAGGCTTGAACACTGAAGCTTTCTTT
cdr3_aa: CASSPGLNTEAFF